Given below is one TCR beta chain in context. It has no known antigen specificity. Qualities for individual bases were not recorded, and no much larger clone is one base off. This sample is drawn from a study of blood T cell repertoires in COVID-19 (dated by TCRdb to the early 2020s). Background for the entire study: Samples covering the acute and convalescent phases of COVID-19 were provided by collaborators in the United States, Italy and Spain. The material from the prospective study consisted of cDNA or gDNA derived from T cells, B-cell-depleted T cells, or PBMCs. The dataset comprised deeply sampled blood TCRbeta repertoires from subjects exposed to, actively infected with, or recovered from COVID-19. A freely available public database, intended as a resource for researchers studying the immune response to SARS-CoV-2, is where the repertoires were released. Samples were obtained from the ongoing ImmuneRACE study (first 160 participants) and from about 1,300 subjects provided by 6 global collaborators. A de-identified subject ID, COVID-19 status, age in years and sex were almost always included in the sample metadata. HLA class I and class II types, where available, came from metadata supplied by the sample provider rather than from assay-based typing. Study-wide findings and limitations: How much clinical and demographic metadata was included differed by source and by participant, and the metadata was provided uncurated.

At one collaborating source in Seattle, patients were enrolled during active infection and were followed longitudinally through the course of disease. Whole blood was collected in K2EDTA tubes by collaborating institutions according to the institutions' own protocols. For TCRbeta analysis, collaborators shipped samples in one of three forms: frozen whole blood, isolated PBMCs, or DNA extracted from either of those sample types. The immunoSEQ Assay, a bias-controlled multiplex PCR, was used to amplify TCRbeta CDR3 regions from genomic DNA. The study's processing was this. Nucleated cell counts per sample were estimated from amplification of reference gene primers within the assay. To quantify the absolute abundance of each unique TCRbeta CDR3 rearrangement, sequence reads were collapsed and filtered. For each sample, productive Simpson clonality was calculated as the square root of Simpson's diversity index across productive rearrangements. TCRdb holds this immuneACCESS table with in-frame rearrangements only. Some clones are missing; in checked studies, unresolved V genes explain under half, and the rest has no known cause. Clone size and V and J calls were adopted from that table, with D and trimming inferred from the DNA. The sample table records a few hundred thousand clones; about nine tenths of these occur just once. The ten largest clones add up to under 7% of the sample.

Including cysteine and phenylalanine, the CDR3 has 13 amino acids. Only the CDR3 region is kept as DNA, spanning 39 bases read in frame from base 1. V drops 6 bases and J drops 5 bases, leaving 15 bases in between. Based on the germline V gene, the CDR1 and CDR2 sequences are SGHRS and YFSETQ. The clonotype was recovered from a young woman with COVID-19, enrolled during active disease. Rearrangement joined TRBV5-1 to TRBJ2-7; possibly the D gene is TRBD2, per 6 matching bases. The sequenced material came from peripheral blood. The CDR3 in this case is CASTLSWGDEQYF. The DNA sequence is TGCGCCAGCACCCTCTCGTGGGGGGACGAGCAGTACTTC.